This T cell receptor beta chain was sequenced in a study of T-cell reconstitution after alpha-beta-depleted transplantation in children. Unique molecular identifiers were used in preparing the TCRbeta library. TCRdb passed the PCR reads through MiXCR, listing each CDR3 protein once. The data show about 600,000 distinct CDR3 sequences, roughly a tenth seen once. This clonotype was counted at least ten times. Germline CDR1 and CDR2: MNHEY and SVGEGT. With 4 bases removed from V and 8 bases from J, the gap between germline ends came to 4 bases. The CDR3 is made up of 10 amino acids. The sequences come from PBMCs from the stem cell graft donor, collected from the stem cell graft. This chain uses TRBV6-2 or TRBV6-3 with TRBJ2-3; D uncertain. This receptor was identified in a human donor who donated a stem cell graft to a child with acute myeloid leukemia. As DNA, the CDR3 is TGTGCCAGCAGTTCCGTTACGCAGTATTTT. This sequence encodes CASSSVTQYF.